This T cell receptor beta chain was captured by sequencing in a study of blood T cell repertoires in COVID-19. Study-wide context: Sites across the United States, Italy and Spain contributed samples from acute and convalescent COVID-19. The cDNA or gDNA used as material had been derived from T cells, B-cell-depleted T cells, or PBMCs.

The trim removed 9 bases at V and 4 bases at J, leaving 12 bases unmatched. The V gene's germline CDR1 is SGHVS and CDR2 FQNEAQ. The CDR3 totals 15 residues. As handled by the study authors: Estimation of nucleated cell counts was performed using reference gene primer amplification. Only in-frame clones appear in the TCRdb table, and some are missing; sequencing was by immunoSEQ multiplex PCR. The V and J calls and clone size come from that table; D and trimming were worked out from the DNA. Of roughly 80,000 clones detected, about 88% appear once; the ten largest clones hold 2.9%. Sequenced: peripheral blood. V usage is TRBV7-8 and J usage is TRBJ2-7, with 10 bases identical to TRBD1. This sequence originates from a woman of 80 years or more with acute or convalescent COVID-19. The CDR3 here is CASQQPGQGWYEQYF. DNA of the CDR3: TGTGCCAGTCAACAACCGGGACAGGGGTGGTACGAGCAGTACTTC.